The present T cell receptor beta chain was sequenced within a study of T cells in Graves' hyperthyroidism and ophthalmopathy. The CDR3 regions of TCR beta were amplified from RNA transcripts. TCR CDR3 underwent first-round RT-PCR with the HTBI primer set. In TCRdb, the multiplex PCR reads were re-called with MiXCR into one record per CDR3 protein. The table lists around 290,000 distinct CDR3 sequences, approximately 13% of them singletons, with roughly 8.2% in the top ten. Ten or more counts support this clonotype. In patients aged 18 to 65, hyperthyroidism was newly diagnosed, with duration under 2 months. The study excluded patients with uncontrolled infection, other autoimmune disease, pregnancy or lactation. The CDR3 sequence is 14 residues long. The germline V gene encodes CDR1 LGHDT and CDR2 YNNKEL (reference sequence). V lost 1 base and J 4 bases, leaving 10 bases between the germline ends.

The TCR was taken from a middle-aged woman with Graves' hyperthyroidism. V usage is TRBV3-1 and J usage is TRBJ1-1; D might be TRBD1 (6 bases). The sequencing input was blood. CDR3 nucleotide sequence: TGTGCCAGCAGCCAAGTGGGACAACTCACTGAAGCTTTCTTT. Its translation: CASSQVGQLTEAFF.